The text below deals with one TCR beta chain. Genomic DNA per cell subset filled all wells of several immunoSEQ plates. The data were produced by immunoSEQ multiplex PCR, yet TCRdb's version contains in-frame clones alone and is incomplete. The sample includes about 1.4 million clones, about 96% seen only once; the top ten take approximately 1.2%. This entry belongs to a study of shared clonotypes between healthy human individuals. Study-wide context: Each donor had three CD4 naive, three CD4 memory, two CD8 naive and one CD8 memory plate.

The CDR3 sequence is 13 residues long. Germline CDR1 is ENHRY and CDR2 is SYGVKD. Trimming cost V 6 bases and J 1 base, with 10 bases left between them. From CD4+ cells came CD45RA+ naive and CD45RA-negative memory subsets. The chain recombines TRBV10-3 with TRBJ2-7; D is possibly TRBD1 (5 bases). This clonotype was obtained from a man between 25 and 39 years old in good health. Sequenced sample: naive CD4+ T cells sorted from blood. Subset: CD45RA+ positively selected. In nucleotides, the CDR3 is TGTGCCATCAGAGGGGATCGATCCTACGAGCAGTACTTC. It encodes CAIRGDRSYEQYF.